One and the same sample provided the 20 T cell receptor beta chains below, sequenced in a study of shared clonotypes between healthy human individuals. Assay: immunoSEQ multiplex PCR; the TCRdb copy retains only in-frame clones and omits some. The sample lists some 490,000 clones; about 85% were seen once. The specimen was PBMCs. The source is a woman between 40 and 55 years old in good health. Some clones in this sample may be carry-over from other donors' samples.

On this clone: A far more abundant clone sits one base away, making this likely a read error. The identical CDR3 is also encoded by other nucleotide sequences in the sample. This CDR3 reads CASSPMWQGSGYTF. DNA for the CDR3: TGTGCCAGCAGCCCTATGTGGCAGGGGAGCGGCTACACATTC. V usage is TRBV7-2 and J usage is TRBJ1-2; tentative D call: TRBD1 (6 bases). This CDR3 has 14 residues. Germline loops: CDR1 SGHTA, CDR2 FQGNSA.

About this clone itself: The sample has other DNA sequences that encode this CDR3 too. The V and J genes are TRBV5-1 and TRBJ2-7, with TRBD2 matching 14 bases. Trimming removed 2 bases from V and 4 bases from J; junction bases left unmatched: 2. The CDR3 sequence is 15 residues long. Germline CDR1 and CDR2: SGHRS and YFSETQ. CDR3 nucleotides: TGCGCCAGCAGCTTAGGGACTAGCGGGAGTTACGAGCAGTACTTC. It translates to CASSLGTSGSYEQYF.

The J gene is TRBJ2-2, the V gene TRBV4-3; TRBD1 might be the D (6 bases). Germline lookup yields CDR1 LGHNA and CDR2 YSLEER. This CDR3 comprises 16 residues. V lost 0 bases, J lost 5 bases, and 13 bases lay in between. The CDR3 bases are TGCGCCAGCAGCCAAGACGGTCAGGGGTGGACCGGGGAGCTGTTTTTT. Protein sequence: CASSQDGQGWTGELFF.

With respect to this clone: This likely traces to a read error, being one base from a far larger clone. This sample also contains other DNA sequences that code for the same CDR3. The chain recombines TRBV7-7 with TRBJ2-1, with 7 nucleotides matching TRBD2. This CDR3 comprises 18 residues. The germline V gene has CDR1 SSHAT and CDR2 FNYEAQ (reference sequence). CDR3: CASSLSGRERSSYNEQFF. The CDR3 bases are TGTGCCAGTAGCTTATCGGGGCGGGAGCGGAGCTCCTACAATGAGCAGTTCTTC.

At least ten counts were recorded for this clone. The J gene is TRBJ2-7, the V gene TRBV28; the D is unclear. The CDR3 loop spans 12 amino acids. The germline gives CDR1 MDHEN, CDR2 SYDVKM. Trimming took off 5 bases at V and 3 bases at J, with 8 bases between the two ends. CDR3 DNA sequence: TGTGCCAGCAGTATAGGCGTCTACGAGCAGTACTTC. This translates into CASSIGVYEQYF.

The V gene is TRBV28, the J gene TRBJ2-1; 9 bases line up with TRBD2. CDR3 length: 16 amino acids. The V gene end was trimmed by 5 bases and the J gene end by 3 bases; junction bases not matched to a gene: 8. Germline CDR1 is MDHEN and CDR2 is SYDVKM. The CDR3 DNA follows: TGTGCCAGCAGTACTAGCGGGCTCCCTAACTACAATGAGCAGTTCTTC. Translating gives CASSTSGLPNYNEQFF.

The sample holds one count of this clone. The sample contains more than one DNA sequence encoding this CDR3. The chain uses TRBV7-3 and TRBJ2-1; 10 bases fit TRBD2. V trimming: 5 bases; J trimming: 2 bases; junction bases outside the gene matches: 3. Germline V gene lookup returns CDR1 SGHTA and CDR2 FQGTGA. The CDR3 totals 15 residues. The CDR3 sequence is CASSPGLAAYNEQFF. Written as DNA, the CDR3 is TGTGCCAGCAGCCCCGGACTAGCGGCCTACAATGAGCAGTTCTTC.

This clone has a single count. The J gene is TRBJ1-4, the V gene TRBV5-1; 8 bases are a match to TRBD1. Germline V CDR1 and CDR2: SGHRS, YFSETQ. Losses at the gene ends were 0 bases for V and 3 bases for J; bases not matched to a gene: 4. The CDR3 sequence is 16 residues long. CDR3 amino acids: CASSLGQGISNEKLFF. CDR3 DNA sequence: TGCGCCAGCAGCTTGGGACAGGGGATTTCTAATGAAAAACTGTTTTTT.

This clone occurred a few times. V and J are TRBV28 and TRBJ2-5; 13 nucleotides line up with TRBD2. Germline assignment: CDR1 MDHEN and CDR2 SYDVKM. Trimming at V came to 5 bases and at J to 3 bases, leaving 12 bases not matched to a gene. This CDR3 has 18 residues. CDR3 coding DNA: TGTGCCAGCAGTCCCGGGACTAGCGGGAACTTTCCCGAAGAGACCCAGTACTTC. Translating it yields CASSPGTSGNFPEETQYF. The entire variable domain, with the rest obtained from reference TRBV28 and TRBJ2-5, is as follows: DVKVTQSSRYLVKRTGEKVFLECVQDMDHENMFWYRQDPGLGLRLIYFSYDVKMKEKGDIPEGYSVSREKKERFSLILESASTNQTSMYLCASSPGTSGNFPEETQYFGPGTRLLVL.

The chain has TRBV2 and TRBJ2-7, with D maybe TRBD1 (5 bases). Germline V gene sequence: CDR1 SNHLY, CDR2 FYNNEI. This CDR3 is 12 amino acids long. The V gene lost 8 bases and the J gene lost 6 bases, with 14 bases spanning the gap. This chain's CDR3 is CASGQGVGEQYF. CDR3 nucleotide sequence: TGTGCCAGCGGGCAGGGTGTAGGCGAGCAGTACTTC. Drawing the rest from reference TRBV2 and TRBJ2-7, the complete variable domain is EPEVTQTPSHQVTQMGQEVILRCVPISNHLYFYWYRQILGQKVEFLVSFYNNEISEKSEIFDDQFSVERPDGSNFTLKIRSTKLEDSAMYFCASGQGVGEQYFGPGTRLTVT.

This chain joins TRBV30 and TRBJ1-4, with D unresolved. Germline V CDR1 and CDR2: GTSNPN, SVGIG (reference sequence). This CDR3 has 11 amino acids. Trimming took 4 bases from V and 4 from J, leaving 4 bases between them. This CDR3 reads CAWTNNEKLFF. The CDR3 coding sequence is TGTGCCTGGACAAATAATGAAAAACTGTTTTTT.

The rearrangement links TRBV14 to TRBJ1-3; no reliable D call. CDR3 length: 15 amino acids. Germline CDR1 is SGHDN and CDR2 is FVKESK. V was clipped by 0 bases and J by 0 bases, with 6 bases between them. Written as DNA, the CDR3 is TGTGCCAGCAGCCAAGACAGCGACTCTGGAAACACCATATATTTT. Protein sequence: CASSQDSDSGNTIYF.

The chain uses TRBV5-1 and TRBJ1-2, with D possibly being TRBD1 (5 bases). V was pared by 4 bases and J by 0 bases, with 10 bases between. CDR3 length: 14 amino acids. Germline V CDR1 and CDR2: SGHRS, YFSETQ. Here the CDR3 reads CASSPGASNYGYTF. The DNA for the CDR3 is TGCGCCAGCAGCCCCGGGGCCTCTAACTATGGCTACACCTTC.

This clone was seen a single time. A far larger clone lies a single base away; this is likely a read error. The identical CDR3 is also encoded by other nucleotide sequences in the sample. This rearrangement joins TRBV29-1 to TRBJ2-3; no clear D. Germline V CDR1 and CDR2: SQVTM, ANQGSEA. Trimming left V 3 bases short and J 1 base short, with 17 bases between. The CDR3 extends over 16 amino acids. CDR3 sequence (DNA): TGCAGCGTTGACTCCAGAAATCGAGGAGGCACAGATACGCAGTATTTT. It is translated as CSVDSRNRGGTDTQYF.

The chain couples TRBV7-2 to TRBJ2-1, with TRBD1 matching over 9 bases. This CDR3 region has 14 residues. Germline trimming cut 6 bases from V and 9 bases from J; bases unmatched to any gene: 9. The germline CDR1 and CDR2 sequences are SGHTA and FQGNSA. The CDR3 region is CASSEEGDRVEQFF. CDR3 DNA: TGTGCCAGCAGTGAAGAGGGGGACAGGGTTGAGCAGTTCTTC.

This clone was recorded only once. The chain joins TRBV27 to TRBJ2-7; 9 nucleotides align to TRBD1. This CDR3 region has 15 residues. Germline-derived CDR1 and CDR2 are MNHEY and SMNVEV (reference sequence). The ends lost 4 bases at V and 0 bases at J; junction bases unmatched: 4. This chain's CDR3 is CASSSGQGYSYEQYF. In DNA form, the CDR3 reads TGTGCCAGCAGTTCGGGACAGGGATACTCCTACGAGCAGTACTTC.

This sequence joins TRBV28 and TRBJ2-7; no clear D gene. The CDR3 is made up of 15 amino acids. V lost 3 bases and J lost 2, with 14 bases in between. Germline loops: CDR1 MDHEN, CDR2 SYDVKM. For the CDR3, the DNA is TGTGCCAGCAGTTTTTCGGCGGACCCCGCCTACGAGCAGTACTTC. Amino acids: CASSFSADPAYEQYF.

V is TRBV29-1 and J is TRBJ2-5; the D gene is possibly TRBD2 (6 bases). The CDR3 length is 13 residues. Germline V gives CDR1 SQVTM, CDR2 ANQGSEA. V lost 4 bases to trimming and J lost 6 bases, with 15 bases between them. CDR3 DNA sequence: TGCAGCGTTGGGGGGGAGGAGAGGAAGACCCAGTACTTC. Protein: CSVGGEERKTQYF.

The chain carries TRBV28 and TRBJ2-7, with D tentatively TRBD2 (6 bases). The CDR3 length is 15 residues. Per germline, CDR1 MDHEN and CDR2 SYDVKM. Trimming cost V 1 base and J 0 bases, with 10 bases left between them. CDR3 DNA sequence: TGTGCCAGCAGTTTATCTGGGGGGTACTCCTACGAGCAGTACTTC. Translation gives CASSLSGGYSYEQYF.

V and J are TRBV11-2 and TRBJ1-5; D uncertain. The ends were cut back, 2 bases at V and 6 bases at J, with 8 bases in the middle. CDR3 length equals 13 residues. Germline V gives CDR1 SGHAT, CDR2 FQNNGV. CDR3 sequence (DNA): TGTGCCAGCAGCTTATCGAGCGGTCAGCCCCAGCATTTT. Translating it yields CASSLSSGQPQHF.